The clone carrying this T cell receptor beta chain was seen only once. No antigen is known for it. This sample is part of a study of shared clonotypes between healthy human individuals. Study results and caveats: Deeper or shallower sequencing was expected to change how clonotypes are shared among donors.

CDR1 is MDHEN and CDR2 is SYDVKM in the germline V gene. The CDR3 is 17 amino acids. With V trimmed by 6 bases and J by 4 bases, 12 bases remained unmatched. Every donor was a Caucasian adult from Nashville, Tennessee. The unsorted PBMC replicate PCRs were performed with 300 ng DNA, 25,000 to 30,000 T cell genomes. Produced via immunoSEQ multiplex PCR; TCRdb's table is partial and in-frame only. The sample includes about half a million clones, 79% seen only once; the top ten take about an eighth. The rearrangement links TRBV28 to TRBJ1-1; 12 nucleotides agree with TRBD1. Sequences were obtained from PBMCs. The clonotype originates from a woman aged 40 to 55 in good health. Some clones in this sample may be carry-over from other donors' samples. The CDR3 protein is CASSRGPGQGAITEAFF. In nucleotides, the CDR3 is TGTGCCAGCAGCCGGGGACCGGGACAGGGGGCGATCACTGAAGCTTTCTTT.